This T cell receptor beta chain stems from a study of human T cells and chemical hapten exposure. Overall study context: An approximately 2 cm by approximately 2 cm inner upper arm patch received 2% DPC for sensitization. Yields of TCR per sample differed, chiefly owing to small differences in pooled library volume.

This clonotype was seen ten or more times. V was cut by 4 bases and J by 2 bases, with 9 bases left in between. Looked up from germline, CDR1 is MGHRA and CDR2 is YSYEKL. This CDR3 is 13 amino acids long. Per the original methods: Samples ranged from about 23,224 to 700,000 TCRs, with a median of roughly 96,000. Each CDR3 protein is one row after TCRdb ran MiXCR on the RACE reads. The V and J calls here are based on TCRdb, not the publication. This table has 300,000 to 400,000 distinct CDR3 sequences, about 5.1% appearing once. Time point given: pre-sensitization, week 0. Regarding treatment: therapeutic diphenylcyclopropenone sensitization with weekly scalp DPC.

This TCR was sampled from a woman aged 50 to 60 with alopecia areata. Some clones in this sample may be carry-over from other donors' samples. Sequencing used whole blood, obtained in connection with sensitization to the hapten diphenylcyclopropenone (DPC). This chain connects TRBV4-1 to TRBJ2-7; D remains unclear. The DNA of the CDR3 is TGCGCCAGCAGCCGCCTGGGGACCTACGAGCAGTACTTC. Translated, it gives CASSRLGTYEQYF.